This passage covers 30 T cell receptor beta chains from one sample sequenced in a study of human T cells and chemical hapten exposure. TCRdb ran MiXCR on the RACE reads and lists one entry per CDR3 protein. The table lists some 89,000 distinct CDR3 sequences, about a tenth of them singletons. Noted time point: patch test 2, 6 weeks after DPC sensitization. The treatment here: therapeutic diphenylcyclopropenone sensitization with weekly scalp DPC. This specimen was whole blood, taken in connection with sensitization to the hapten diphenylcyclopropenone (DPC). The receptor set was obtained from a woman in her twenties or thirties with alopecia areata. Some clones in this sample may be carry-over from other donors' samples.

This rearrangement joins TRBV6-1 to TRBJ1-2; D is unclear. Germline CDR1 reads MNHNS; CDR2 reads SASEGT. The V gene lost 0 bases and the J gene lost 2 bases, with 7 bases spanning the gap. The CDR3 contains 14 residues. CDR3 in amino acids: CASSEAGGNYGYTF. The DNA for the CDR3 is TGTGCCAGCAGTGAAGCAGGAGGGAACTATGGCTACACCTTC.

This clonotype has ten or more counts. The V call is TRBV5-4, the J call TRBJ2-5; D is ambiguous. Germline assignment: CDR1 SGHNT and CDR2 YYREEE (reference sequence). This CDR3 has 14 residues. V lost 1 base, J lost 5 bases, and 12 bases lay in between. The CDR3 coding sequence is TGTGCCAGCAGCTTGACCGGGCCCCGGGAGACCCAGTACTTC. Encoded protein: CASSLTGPRETQYF.

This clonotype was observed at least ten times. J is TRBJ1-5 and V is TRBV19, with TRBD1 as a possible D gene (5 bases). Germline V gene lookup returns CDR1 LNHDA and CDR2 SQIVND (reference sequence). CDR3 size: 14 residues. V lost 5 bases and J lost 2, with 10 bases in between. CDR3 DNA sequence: TGTGCCAGTAGTTCTGGGGACGGCAATCAGCCCCAGCATTTT. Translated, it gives CASSSGDGNQPQHF.

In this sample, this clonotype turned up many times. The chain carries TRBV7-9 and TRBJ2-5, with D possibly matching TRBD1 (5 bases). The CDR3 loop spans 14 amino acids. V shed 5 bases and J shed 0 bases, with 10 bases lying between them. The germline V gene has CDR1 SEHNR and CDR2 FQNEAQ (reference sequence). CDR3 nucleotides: TGTGCCAGCAGCCCTGGGGCCTACCAAGAGACCCAGTACTTC. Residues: CASSPGAYQETQYF.

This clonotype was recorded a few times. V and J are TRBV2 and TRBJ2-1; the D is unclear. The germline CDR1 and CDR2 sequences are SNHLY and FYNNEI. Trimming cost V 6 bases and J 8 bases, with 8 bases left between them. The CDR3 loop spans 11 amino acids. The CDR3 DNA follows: TGTGCCAGCAGGATGTTTCATGAGCAGTTCTTC. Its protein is CASRMFHEQFF.

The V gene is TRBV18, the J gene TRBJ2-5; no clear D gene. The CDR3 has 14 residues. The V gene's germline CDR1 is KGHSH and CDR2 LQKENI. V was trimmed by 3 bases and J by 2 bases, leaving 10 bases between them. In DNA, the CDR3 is TGTGCCAGCTCACCGAACACCTCTCAAGAGACCCAGTACTTC. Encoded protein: CASSPNTSQETQYF.

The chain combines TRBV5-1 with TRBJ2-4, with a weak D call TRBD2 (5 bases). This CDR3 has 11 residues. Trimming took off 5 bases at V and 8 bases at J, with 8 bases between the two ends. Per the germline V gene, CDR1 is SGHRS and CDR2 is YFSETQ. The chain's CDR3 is CASSKEDIQYF. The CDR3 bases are TGCGCCAGCAGTAAGGAGGACATTCAGTACTTC.

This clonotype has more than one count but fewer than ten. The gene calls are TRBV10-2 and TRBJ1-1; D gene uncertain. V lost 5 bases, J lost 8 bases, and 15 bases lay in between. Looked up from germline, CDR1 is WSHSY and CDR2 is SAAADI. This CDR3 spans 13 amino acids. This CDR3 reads CASSPVFQPEAFF. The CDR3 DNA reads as TGCGCCAGCAGTCCGGTGTTTCAGCCCGAAGCTTTCTTT.

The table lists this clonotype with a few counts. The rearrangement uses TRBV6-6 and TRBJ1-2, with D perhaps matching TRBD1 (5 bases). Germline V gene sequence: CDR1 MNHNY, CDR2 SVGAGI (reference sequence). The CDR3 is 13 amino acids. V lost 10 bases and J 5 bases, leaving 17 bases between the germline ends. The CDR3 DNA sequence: TGTGCCACCTCGGAACAGGCTTTTTATGGCTACACCTTC. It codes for CATSEQAFYGYTF.

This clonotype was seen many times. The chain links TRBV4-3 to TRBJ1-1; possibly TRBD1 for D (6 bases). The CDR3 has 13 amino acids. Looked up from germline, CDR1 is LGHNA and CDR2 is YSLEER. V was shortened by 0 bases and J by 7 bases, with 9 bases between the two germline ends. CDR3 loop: CASSQDLQGEAFF. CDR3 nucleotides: TGCGCCAGCAGCCAAGATTTACAGGGTGAAGCTTTCTTT.

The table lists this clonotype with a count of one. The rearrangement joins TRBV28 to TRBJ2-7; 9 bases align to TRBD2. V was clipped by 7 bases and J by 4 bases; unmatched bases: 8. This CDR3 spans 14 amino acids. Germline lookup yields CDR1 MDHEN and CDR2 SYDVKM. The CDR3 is CASTTTSGNYEQYF. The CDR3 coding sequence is TGTGCCAGCACTACGACTAGCGGTAATTACGAGCAGTACTTC.

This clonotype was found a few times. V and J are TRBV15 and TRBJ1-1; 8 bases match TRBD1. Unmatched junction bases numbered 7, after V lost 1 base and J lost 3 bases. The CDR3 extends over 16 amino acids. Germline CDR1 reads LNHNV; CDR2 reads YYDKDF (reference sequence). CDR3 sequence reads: CATSRGGQVGDTEAFF. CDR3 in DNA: TGTGCCACCAGCAGAGGGGGACAGGTCGGTGACACTGAAGCTTTCTTT.

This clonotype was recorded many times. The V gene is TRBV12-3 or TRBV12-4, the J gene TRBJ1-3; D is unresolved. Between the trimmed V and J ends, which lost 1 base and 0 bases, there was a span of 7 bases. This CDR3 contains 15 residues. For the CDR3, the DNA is TGTGCCAGCAGTTTAGGGCGATCCTCTGGAAACACCATATATTTT. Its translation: CASSLGRSSGNTIYF.

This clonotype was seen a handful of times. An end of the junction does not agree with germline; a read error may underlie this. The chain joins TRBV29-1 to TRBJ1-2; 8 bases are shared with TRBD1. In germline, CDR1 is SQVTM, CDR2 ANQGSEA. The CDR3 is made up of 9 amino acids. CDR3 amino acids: CSVDAGGEF. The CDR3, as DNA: TGCAGCGTTGATGCAGGGGGCGAGTTC.

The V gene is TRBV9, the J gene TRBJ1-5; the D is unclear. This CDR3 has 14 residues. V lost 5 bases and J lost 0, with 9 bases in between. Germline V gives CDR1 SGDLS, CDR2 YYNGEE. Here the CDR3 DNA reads TGTGCCAGCAGATCAGAATATAGCAATCAGCCCCAGCATTTT. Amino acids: CASRSEYSNQPQHF.

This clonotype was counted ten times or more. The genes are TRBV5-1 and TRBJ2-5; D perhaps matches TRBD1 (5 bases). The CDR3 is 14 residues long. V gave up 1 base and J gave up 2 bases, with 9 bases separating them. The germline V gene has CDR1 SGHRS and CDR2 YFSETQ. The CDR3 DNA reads TGCGCCAGCAGCTTGAGTCCAGGGCAAGAGACCCAGTACTTC. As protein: CASSLSPGQETQYF.

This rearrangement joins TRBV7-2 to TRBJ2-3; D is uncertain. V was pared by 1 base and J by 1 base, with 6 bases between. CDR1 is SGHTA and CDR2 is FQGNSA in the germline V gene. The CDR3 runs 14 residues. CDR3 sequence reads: CASSLDRRTDTQYF. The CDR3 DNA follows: TGTGCCAGCAGCTTAGACCGGCGCACAGATACGCAGTATTTT.

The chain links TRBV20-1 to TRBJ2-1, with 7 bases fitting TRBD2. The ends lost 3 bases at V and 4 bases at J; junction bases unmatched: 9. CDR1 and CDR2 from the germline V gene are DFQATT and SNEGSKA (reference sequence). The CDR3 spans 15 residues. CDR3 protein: CSASKAGVFYNEQFF. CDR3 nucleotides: TGCAGTGCTAGTAAGGCGGGGGTATTTTACAATGAGCAGTTCTTC.

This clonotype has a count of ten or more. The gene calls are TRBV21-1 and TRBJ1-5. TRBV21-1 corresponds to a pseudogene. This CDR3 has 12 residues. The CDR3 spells CASSTTYQPQHF. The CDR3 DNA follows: TGTGCCAGCAGCACCACTTATCAGCCCCAGCATTTT.

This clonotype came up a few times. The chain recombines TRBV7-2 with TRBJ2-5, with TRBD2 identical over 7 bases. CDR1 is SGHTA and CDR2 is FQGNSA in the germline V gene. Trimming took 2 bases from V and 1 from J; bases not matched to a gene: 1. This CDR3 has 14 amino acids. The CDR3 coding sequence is TGTGCCAGCAGCTTAAGCGGGGTCCAAGAGACCCAGTACTTC. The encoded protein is CASSLSGVQETQYF.

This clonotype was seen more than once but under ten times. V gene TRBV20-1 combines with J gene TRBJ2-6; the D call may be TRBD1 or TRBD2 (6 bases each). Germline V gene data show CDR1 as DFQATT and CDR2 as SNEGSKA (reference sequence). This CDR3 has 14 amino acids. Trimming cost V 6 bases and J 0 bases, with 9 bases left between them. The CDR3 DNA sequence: TGCAGTGCAAGGGGGGACTCTGGGGCCAACGTCCTGACTTTC. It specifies CSARGDSGANVLTF.

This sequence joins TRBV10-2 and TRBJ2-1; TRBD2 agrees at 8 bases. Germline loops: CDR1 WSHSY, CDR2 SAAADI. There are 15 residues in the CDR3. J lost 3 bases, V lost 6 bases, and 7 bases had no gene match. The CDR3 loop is CASSEPGLVYNEQFF. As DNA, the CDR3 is TGCGCCAGCAGCGAACCGGGACTAGTCTACAATGAGCAGTTCTTC.

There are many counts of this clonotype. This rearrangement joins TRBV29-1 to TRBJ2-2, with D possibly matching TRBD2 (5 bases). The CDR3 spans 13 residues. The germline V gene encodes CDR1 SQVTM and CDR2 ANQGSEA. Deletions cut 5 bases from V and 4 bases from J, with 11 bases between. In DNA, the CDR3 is TGCAGCGTTACGCCGGGGAGCACCGGGGAGCTGTTTTTT. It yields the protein CSVTPGSTGELFF.

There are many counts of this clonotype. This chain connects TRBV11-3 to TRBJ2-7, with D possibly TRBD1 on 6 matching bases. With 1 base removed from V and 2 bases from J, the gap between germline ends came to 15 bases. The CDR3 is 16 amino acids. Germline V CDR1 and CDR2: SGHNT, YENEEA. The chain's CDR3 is CASSLVLGRGPYEQYF. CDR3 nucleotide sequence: TGTGCCAGCAGCTTAGTTCTGGGCAGGGGCCCCTACGAGCAGTACTTC.

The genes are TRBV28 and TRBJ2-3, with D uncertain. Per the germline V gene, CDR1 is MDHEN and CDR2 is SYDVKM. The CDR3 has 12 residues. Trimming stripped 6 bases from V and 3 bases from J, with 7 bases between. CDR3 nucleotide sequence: TGTGCCAGCAGAGGACCGACAGATACGCAGTATTTT. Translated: CASRGPTDTQYF. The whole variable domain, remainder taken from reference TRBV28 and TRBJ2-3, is DVKVTQSSRYLVKRTGEKVFLECVQDMDHENMFWYRQDPGLGLRLIYFSYDVKMKEKGDIPEGYSVSREKKERFSLILESASTNQTSMYLCASRGPTDTQYFGPGTRLTVL.

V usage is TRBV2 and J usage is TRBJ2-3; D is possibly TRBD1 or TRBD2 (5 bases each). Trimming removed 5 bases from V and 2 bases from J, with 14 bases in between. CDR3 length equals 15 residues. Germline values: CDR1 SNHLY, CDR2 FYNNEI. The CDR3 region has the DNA TGTGCCAGCAGTACCCGAAAGGGACCCACAGATACGCAGTATTTT. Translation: CASSTRKGPTDTQYF.

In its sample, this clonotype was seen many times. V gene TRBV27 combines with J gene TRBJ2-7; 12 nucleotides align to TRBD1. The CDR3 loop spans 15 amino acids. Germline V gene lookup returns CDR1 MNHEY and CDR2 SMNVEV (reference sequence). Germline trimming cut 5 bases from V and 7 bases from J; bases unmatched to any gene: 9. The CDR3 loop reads CASSPRDRGRVEQYF. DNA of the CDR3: TGTGCCAGCAGTCCCCGGGACAGGGGGCGAGTTGAGCAGTACTTC.

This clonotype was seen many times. CDR3 bases: TGCAGTGCTAGAGGGACAGGGGGTTCCGAGCAGTACTTC. Protein product: CSARGTGGSEQYF. The chain employs TRBV20-1 and TRBJ2-7, with TRBD1 matching 10 bases. The CDR3 contains 13 residues. Germline lookup yields CDR1 DFQATT and CDR2 SNEGSKA (reference sequence). After removal of 1 base from V and 6 bases from J, the junction contained 3 bases not matched to a gene.

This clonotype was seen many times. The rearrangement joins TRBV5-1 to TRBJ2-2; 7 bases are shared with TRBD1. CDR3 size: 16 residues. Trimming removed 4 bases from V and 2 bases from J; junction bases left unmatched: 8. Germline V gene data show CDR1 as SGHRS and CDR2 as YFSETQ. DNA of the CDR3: TGCGCCAGCAGCCGAGAGGGGACAGCCAACACCGGGGAGCTGTTTTTT. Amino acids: CASSREGTANTGELFF.

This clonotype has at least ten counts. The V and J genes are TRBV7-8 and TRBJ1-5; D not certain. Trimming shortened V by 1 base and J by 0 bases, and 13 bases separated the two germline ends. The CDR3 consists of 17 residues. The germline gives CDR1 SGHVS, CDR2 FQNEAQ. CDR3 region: CASSLGSSTASNQPQHF. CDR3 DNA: TGTGCCAGCAGCTTAGGGTCCTCGACGGCTAGCAATCAGCCCCAGCATTTT.